The source of this T cell receptor (beta chain) is a study of beta chain features in type 1 diabetes. As concerns this clone: As yet, its antigen is unknown.

Trimming removed 0 bases from V and 3 bases from J, with 13 bases in between. CDR3 length equals 16 residues. The germline V gene encodes CDR1 SGHRS and CDR2 YFSETQ. The study's findings and limits: Moderate yet significant TCRB CDR3 shortening was seen in Type 1 diabetes patients in all four CD4+ subsets. cDNA-based sequencing might over-represent cells highly expressing TCR.

By way of CD45RO/CCR7/CD25/CD127/CD95/CD27, the CD4+ regulatory, stem cell-like memory, central memory and naive cells were sorted. Expressed TCRB transcripts got sequenced, as all isolated RNA was reverse transcribed. The data were produced by immunoSEQ multiplex PCR, yet TCRdb's version contains in-frame clones alone and is incomplete. The data hold about 15,000 clones, with around 77% observed a single time. Sample: stem cell memory CD4+ T cells from blood. V is TRBV5-1 and J is TRBJ2-1; D might be TRBD2 (6 bases). The TCR comes from a young woman with type 1 diabetes. CDR3: CASSLAPGVGYNEQFF. CDR3 DNA sequence: TGCGCCAGCAGCTTGGCGCCGGGGGTGGGCTACAATGAGCAGTTCTTC.